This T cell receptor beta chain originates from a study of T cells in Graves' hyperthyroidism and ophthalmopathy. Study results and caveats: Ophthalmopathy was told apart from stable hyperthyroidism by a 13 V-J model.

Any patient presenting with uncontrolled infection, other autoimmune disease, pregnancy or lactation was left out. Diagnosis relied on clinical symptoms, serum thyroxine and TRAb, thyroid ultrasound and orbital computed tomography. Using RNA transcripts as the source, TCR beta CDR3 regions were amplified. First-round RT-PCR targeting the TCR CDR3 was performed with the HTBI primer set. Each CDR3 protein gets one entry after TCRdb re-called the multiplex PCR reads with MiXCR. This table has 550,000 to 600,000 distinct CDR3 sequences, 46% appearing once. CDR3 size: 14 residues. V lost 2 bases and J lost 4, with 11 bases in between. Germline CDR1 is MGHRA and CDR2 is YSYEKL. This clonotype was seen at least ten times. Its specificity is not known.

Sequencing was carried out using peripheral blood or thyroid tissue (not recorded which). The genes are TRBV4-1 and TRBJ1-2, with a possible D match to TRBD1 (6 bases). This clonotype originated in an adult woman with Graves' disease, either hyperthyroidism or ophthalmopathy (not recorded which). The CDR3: CASSQLSTGYGYTF. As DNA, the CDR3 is TGCGCCAGCAGCCAACTATCGACAGGCTATGGCTACACCTTC.